The 19 T cell receptor beta chains reported below all come from one sample, sequenced in a study of cytomegalovirus exposure and HLA in healthy donors. In the PCR, 60 Vbeta and 13 Jbeta primers were used. Clones were read by immunoSEQ multiplex PCR, and TCRdb kept only the in-frame ones, dropping some. Of roughly 100,000 clones listed, approximately 82% were seen once; the top ten hold 2.5% to 3%. The sequenced sample consisted of PBMCs. These receptors came from a man aged 40-49 years in good health and CMV-seronegative.

The V gene is TRBV14, the J gene TRBJ2-3; 11 bases are shared with TRBD2. Trimming cost V 4 bases and J 4 bases; bases outside gene matches: 7. This CDR3 comprises 16 residues. The germline V gene has CDR1 SGHDN and CDR2 FVKESK. The chain's CDR3 is CASSPELLAGADTQYF. CDR3 in DNA: TGTGCCAGCAGCCCGGAATTACTAGCGGGGGCAGATACGCAGTATTTT.

Notes on this clone: Germline and junction disagree at one end, which may indicate a read error. The V call is TRBV7-2, the J call TRBJ2-1; TRBD2 agrees at 11 bases. The CDR3 extends over 12 amino acids. CDR1 is SGHTA, CDR2 FQGNSA, per germline. The CDR3 protein is CASTLAGGEQFF. The CDR3 DNA reads as TGTGCCAGCACCTTAGCGGGGGGGGAGCAGTTCTTC.

The rearrangement links TRBV5-8 to TRBJ2-6; no firm D call. The ends were cut back, 1 base at V and 0 bases at J, with 8 bases in the middle. Germline CDR1 reads SGHTS; CDR2 reads YDEGEE. This CDR3 region has 16 residues. CDR3 amino acids: CASSLTVNSGANVLTF. CDR3 sequence (DNA): TGTGCCAGCAGCTTGACGGTTAACTCTGGGGCCAACGTCCTGACTTTC.

CDR3 sequence reads: CATSSSFRGPREKLFF. CDR3 sequence (DNA): TGTGCCACCAGCAGTAGCTTCAGGGGGCCGAGGGAAAAACTGTTTTTT. This rearrangement joins TRBV15 to TRBJ1-4; 8 bases line up with TRBD1. The CDR3 has 16 residues. The germline V gene encodes CDR1 LNHNV and CDR2 YYDKDF (reference sequence). V shed 3 bases, J shed 8 bases, and the junction held 11 bases outside the gene matches.

The chain employs TRBV13 and TRBJ2-1; the D gene is possibly TRBD2 (6 bases). CDR1 and CDR2 (germline): PRHDT, FYEKMQ (reference sequence). The ends were cut back, 1 base at V and 3 bases at J, with 16 bases in the middle. CDR3 size: 17 residues. CDR3 bases: TGTGCCAGCAGCTTAGACCGGGACTCCAGGGTCTACAATGAGCAGTTCTTC. This codes for CASSLDRDSRVYNEQFF.

The chain uses TRBV5-1 and TRBJ1-1, with D possibly TRBD1 on 5 matching bases. V gave up 2 bases and J gave up 5 bases, with 13 bases separating them. The CDR3 sequence is 14 residues long. Germline V CDR1 and CDR2: SGHRS, YFSETQ. CDR3 nucleotide sequence: TGCGCCAGCAGCTTCGGTCCGGGGGGTACTGAAGCTTTCTTT. This translates into CASSFGPGGTEAFF. Filled out from reference TRBV5-1 and TRBJ1-1, the complete variable domain reads KAGVTQTPRYLIKTRGQQVTLSCSPISGHRSVSWYQQTPGQGLQFLFEYFSETQRNKGNFPGRFSGRQFSNSRSEMNVSTLELGDSALYLCASSFGPGGTEAFFGQGTRLTVV.

The rearrangement joins TRBV5-6 to TRBJ1-1; 8 bases match TRBD1. This CDR3 is 13 amino acids long. Trimming removed 4 bases from V and 11 bases from J; junction bases left unmatched: 10. The germline V gene encodes CDR1 SGHDT and CDR2 YYEEEE. Here the CDR3 reads CASSRRGTGRAFF. As DNA, the CDR3 is TGTGCCAGCAGCAGACGCGGGACAGGTAGGGCTTTCTTT.

This clone was seen a single time. V and J are TRBV13 and TRBJ2-5, with a tentative D call TRBD2 (7 bases). The DNA end favors TRBJ2-7, so the J call may be wrong. Germline V lookup: CDR1 PRHDT, CDR2 FYEKMQ (reference sequence). CDR3 size: 15 residues. The CDR3 DNA sequence: TGTGCCAGCAGCCTGGGGAGGGGGAGTACCTACGAGCAGTACTTC. Translation: CASSLGRGSTYEQYF.

The chain carries TRBV7-2 and TRBJ1-2, with D possibly matching TRBD1 (6 bases). Germline V gene lookup returns CDR1 SGHTA and CDR2 FQGNSA. The CDR3 runs 13 residues. V was pared by 11 bases and J by 3 bases, with 16 bases between. The CDR3 DNA sequence: TGTGCCGGGGGGGGCCGGGGAGACTATGGCTACACCTTC. As protein: CAGGGRGDYGYTF.

The chain carries TRBV5-6 and TRBJ1-6, with TRBD1 matching over 9 bases. Germline loops: CDR1 SGHDT, CDR2 YYEEEE. This CDR3 has 15 amino acids. V lost 4 bases to trimming and J lost 7 bases; unmatched junction nucleotides: 6. The CDR3 spells CASSLSGTGNSPLHF. The CDR3, as DNA: TGTGCCAGCAGCCTATCCGGGACAGGGAATTCACCCCTCCACTTT.

The rearrangement links TRBV11-2 to TRBJ2-5; 11 positions agree with TRBD1. This CDR3 is built from 14 residues. V shed 0 bases and J 9 bases; nucleotides not matched to a gene: 3. Germline V gene sequence: CDR1 SGHAT, CDR2 FQNNGV. The CDR3, as DNA: TGTGCCAGCAGCTTAGAACGGACAGGGGGCTCCCAGTACTTC. Protein: CASSLERTGGSQYF.

Concerning this clone itself: Distinct nucleotide sequences in the sample also encode this CDR3. The chain uses TRBV5-6 and TRBJ2-7, with D possibly matching TRBD2 (6 bases). This CDR3 has 14 amino acids. V gave up 1 base and J gave up 3 bases, with 11 bases separating them. Germline values: CDR1 SGHDT, CDR2 YYEEEE. DNA for the CDR3: TGTGCCAGCAGCTTGTCCGGGAGCTACTACGAGCAGTACTTC. Its protein product is CASSLSGSYYEQYF.

The chain recombines TRBV11-1 with TRBJ2-3; D perhaps matches TRBD2 (6 bases). Germline-derived CDR1 and CDR2 are SGHAT and FQDESV (reference sequence). The CDR3 runs to 15 residues. The ends were cut back, 7 bases at V and 2 bases at J, with 16 bases in the middle. CDR3 sequence reads: CASTPLAFHTDTQYF. The CDR3 nucleotides read TGTGCCAGCACCCCGCTAGCGTTTCACACAGATACGCAGTATTTT.

This sequence joins TRBV7-2 and TRBJ1-6; D gene ambiguous. This CDR3 has 11 amino acids. Germline CDR1 and CDR2: SGHTA and FQGNSA. The CDR3 region is CGSAYNSPLHF. The CDR3 nucleotides read TGTGGTAGTGCCTATAATTCACCCCTCCACTTT.

The V and J genes are TRBV9 and TRBJ1-3, with D possibly matching TRBD1 (6 bases). Germline CDR1 SGDLS, CDR2 YYNGEE. The length of the CDR3 is 14 residues. V was cut by 5 bases and J by 1 base, with 10 bases left in between. The CDR3 DNA reads TGTGCCAGCAGAGCCGGGACATCTGGAAACACCATATATTTT. Translated, it gives CASRAGTSGNTIYF.

V gene TRBV7-3 combines with J gene TRBJ2-1, with D possibly TRBD1 on 6 matching bases. Germline lookup yields CDR1 SGHTA and CDR2 FQGTGA. V was shortened by 5 bases and J by 7 bases, with 18 bases between the two germline ends. The CDR3 has 15 residues. CDR3 sequence: CASSPTGSLGNEQFF. Here the CDR3 DNA reads TGTGCCAGCAGCCCCACAGGGTCCCTGGGGAATGAGCAGTTCTTC. The entire variable domain, with the rest obtained from reference TRBV7-3 and TRBJ2-1, is as follows: GAGVSQTPSNKVTEKGKYVELRCDPISGHTALYWYRQSLGQGPEFLIYFQGTGAADDSGLPNDRFFAVRPEGSVSTLKIQRTERGDSAVYLCASSPTGSLGNEQFFGPGTRLTVL.

The V and J genes are TRBV11-1 and TRBJ1-5; no clear D gene. Germline CDR1 SGHAT, CDR2 FQDESV (reference sequence). V lost 1 base, J lost 6 bases, and 7 bases lay in between. This CDR3 contains 13 residues. CDR3 bases: TGTGCCAGCAGCTTAGAACTCGGTCAGCCCCAGCATTTT. This codes for CASSLELGQPQHF.

The chain couples TRBV5-1 to TRBJ1-3, with D maybe TRBD1 (6 bases). Looked up from germline, CDR1 is SGHRS and CDR2 is YFSETQ. This CDR3 has 15 residues. V lost 4 bases and J lost 0, with 11 bases in between. The CDR3, as DNA: TGCGCCAGCAGCGCGGGGGCCTACTCTGGAAACACCATATATTTT. Its protein is CASSAGAYSGNTIYF.

The rearrangement uses TRBV9 and TRBJ2-2, with 13 positions matching TRBD2. Looked up from germline, CDR1 is SGDLS and CDR2 is YYNGEE. CDR3 size: 16 residues. With V trimmed by 0 bases and J by 6 bases, 2 bases remained unmatched. As DNA, the CDR3 is TGTGCCAGCAGCGTAGTCGGGACTAGCGGGGCCGGGGAGCTGTTTTTT. It encodes CASSVVGTSGAGELFF.